A selection of T cell receptor beta chains follows, all from one sample in a study of regulatory T cells in long-lasting Graves disease. TCRdb called the multiplex PCR reads again in MiXCR, with one record for every CDR3 protein. The table shows approximately 380,000 distinct CDR3 sequences, with less than 25% occurring only once. The sequenced sample was peripheral blood mononuclear cells (PBMCs), obtained when the disease was refractory, from a patient treated with antithyroid drugs. The receptors come from a female donor with Graves disease. Each CDR3 is given with its conserved first and last residue. Fields, in order: D gene, clone size, V gene, J gene, CDR3 DNA, CDR3 protein. The D gene is left open where the match is weak. Clone sizes are given selectively: once, few, many, or a class where the clone is expanded.

D: TRBD2
size: many
V: TRBV28
J: TRBJ2-7
DNA: TGTGCCAGCAGCCGTCCCGGGACTAGCGAGAGGAACTTTTACTTC
CDR3: CASSRPGTSERNFYF

D: TRBD2
size: few
V: TRBV20-1
J: TRBJ2-7
DNA: TGCAGTGCTCATGACTCGCTAGCGGGAGGGTCGCACTCCTCCTACGAGCAGTACTTC
CDR3: CSAHDSLAGGSHSSYEQYF

D: NA
size: NA
V: TRBV7-9
J: TRBJ1-4
DNA: TGTGCCAGCAGGGAGGGTTCGGGTGAAAAACTGTTTTTT
CDR3: CASREGSGEKLFF

D: TRBD2
size: NA
V: TRBV28
J: TRBJ2-1
DNA: TGTGCCAGCAGCCTTAGCGGGAGGATCCACAATGAGCAGTTCTTC
CDR3: CASSLSGRIHNEQFF

D: TRBD1
size: NA
V: TRBV19
J: TRBJ1-1
DNA: TGTGCCAGTAGACACCGGGACAGGGGCCCGAACACTGAAGCTTTCTTT
CDR3: CASRHRDRGPNTEAFF

D: NA
size: NA
V: TRBV20-1
J: TRBJ1-2
DNA: TGCAGTGCTAGGGACTCCTTGGGCGGCTATGGCTACACCTTC
CDR3: CSARDSLGGYGYTF

D: TRBD2
size: few
V: TRBV4-3
J: TRBJ2-5
DNA: TGCGCCAGCAGCCTCACTAGCGACTTACGGGAGACCCAGTACTTC
CDR3: CASSLTSDLRETQYF

D: TRBD2
size: NA
V: TRBV12-3/TRBV12-4
J: TRBJ2-3
DNA: TGTGCCAGCAGCGTAGCGGGAGGGGGCACAGATACGCAGTATTTT
CDR3: CASSVAGGGTDTQYF

D: NA
size: few
V: TRBV5-6
J: TRBJ1-3
DNA: TGTGCCAGCAGCCCTACCATCTCTGGAAACACCATATATTTT
CDR3: CASSPTISGNTIYF

D: NA
size: many
V: TRBV15
J: TRBJ2-7
DNA: TGTGCCACCAGCAGAGTTCAGTTTCGTGACTCGGACGAGCAGTACTTC
CDR3: CATSRVQFRDSDEQYF

D: NA
size: few
V: TRBV9
J: TRBJ2-6
DNA: TGTGCCAGCAGCGTAGGGGGGACGGGATTCTCTGGGGCCAACGTCCTGACTTTC
CDR3: CASSVGGTGFSGANVLTF

D: TRBD2
size: few
V: TRBV3-1
J: TRBJ2-1
DNA: TGTGCCAGCAGCCATGCGGGAGGAGGTAATGAGCAGTTCTTC
CDR3: CASSHAGGGNEQFF

D: NA
size: many
V: TRBV4-3
J: TRBJ1-2
DNA: TGCGCCAGCAGCCAAGTCGCATCAGGGGACTATGGCTACACCTTC
CDR3: CASSQVASGDYGYTF

D: NA
size: many
V: TRBV7-9
J: TRBJ1-2
DNA: TGTGCCAGCAGCTTAGGGGCCAACTATGGCTACACCTTC
CDR3: CASSLGANYGYTF

D: NA
size: many
V: TRBV28
J: TRBJ1-2
DNA: TGTGCCAGCAACGACGGTATCGGGGGCTGGAACTATGGCTACACCTTC
CDR3: CASNDGIGGWNYGYTF

D: NA
size: many
V: TRBV2
J: TRBJ1-1
DNA: TGTGCCAGCACCTCAGGGAGCACTGAAGCTTTCTTT
CDR3: CASTSGSTEAFF

D: TRBD2
size: many
V: TRBV9
J: TRBJ2-5
DNA: TGTGCCAGCAGCGTAAGGGCGGGAGGGAAAGAGACCCAGTACTTC
CDR3: CASSVRAGGKETQYF

D: NA
size: NA
V: TRBV11-2
J: TRBJ2-6
DNA: TGTGCCAGCAGCCCCGACAGGTCCAAGATCTCTGGGGCCAACGTCCTGACTTTC
CDR3: CASSPDRSKISGANVLTF

D: NA
size: many
V: TRBV20-1
J: TRBJ1-2
DNA: TGCAGTGCTAGAGACGGCTCGCGGGGCTACACCTTC
CDR3: CSARDGSRGYTF

D: NA
size: NA
V: TRBV6-5
J: TRBJ1-1
DNA: TGTGCCAGCAGTTACTTTCATGAGCGCACTGAAGCTTTCTTT
CDR3: CASSYFHERTEAFF

D: TRBD1
size: many
V: TRBV2
J: TRBJ1-2
DNA: TGTGCCAGCAGTGTGACAGGGGGCGATGGCTACACCTTC
CDR3: CASSVTGGDGYTF

D: TRBD1
size: NA
V: TRBV7-9
J: TRBJ2-6
DNA: TGTGCCAGCAGCATACAGGGGGGCTCTGGGGCCAACGTCCTGACTTTC
CDR3: CASSIQGGSGANVLTF

D: NA
size: NA
V: TRBV5-6
J: TRBJ1-6
DNA: TGTGCCAGCAGCTTGGCGACCGCGAGCTCCTATAATTCACCCCTCCACTTT
CDR3: CASSLATASSYNSPLHF

D: NA
size: NA
V: TRBV6-1
J: TRBJ2-1
DNA: TGTGCCAGCAGTGAACGAAGGAAGTTAGAGGGCAATGAGCAGTTCTTC
CDR3: CASSERRKLEGNEQFF

D: TRBD2
size: NA
V: TRBV4-2
J: TRBJ2-7
DNA: TGTGCCAGCAGCCAAGAATCGGGACTAGCGCGCTACGAGCAGTACTTC
CDR3: CASSQESGLARYEQYF

D: NA
size: few
V: TRBV7-9
J: TRBJ2-7
DNA: TGTGCCAGCAGCACACTCGACACAGGCCGCTACGAGCAGTACTTC
CDR3: CASSTLDTGRYEQYF

D: TRBD2
size: few
V: TRBV7-2
J: TRBJ2-5
DNA: TGTGCCAGCAGCTTAGACGTTTGGGGGGAGGGGTTGGAGACCCAGTACTTC
CDR3: CASSLDVWGEGLETQYF

D: TRBD1
size: NA
V: TRBV20-1
J: TRBJ1-5
DNA: TGCAGTGCTATTAGACAGGGCAGCAATCAGCCCCAGCATTTT
CDR3: CSAIRQGSNQPQHF

D: TRBD2
size: NA
V: TRBV28
J: TRBJ2-1
DNA: TGTGCCAGCAGTTTATATAGCGGGAGAACAAATGAGCAGTTCTTC
CDR3: CASSLYSGRTNEQFF

D: NA
size: NA
V: TRBV6-1
J: TRBJ1-4
DNA: TGTGCCAGCAGACCTGCCATCGAGATGCGGAAACTGTTTTTT
CDR3: CASRPAIEMRKLFF

D: NA
size: few
V: TRBV27
J: TRBJ2-5
DNA: TGTGCCAGCAGCCACGGGGGCCAAGAGACCCAGTACTTC
CDR3: CASSHGGQETQYF

D: NA
size: NA
V: TRBV7-9
J: TRBJ2-7
DNA: TGTGCCAGCAGCGGAAGGGGTGACTACGAGCAGTACTTC
CDR3: CASSGRGDYEQYF

D: NA
size: many
V: TRBV2
J: TRBJ2-5
DNA: TGTGCCAGCAGTGCCCAGGGGGGGCAGGGGGAGACCCAGTACTTC
CDR3: CASSAQGGQGETQYF

D: TRBD2
size: few
V: TRBV25-1
J: TRBJ2-7
DNA: TGTGCCAGCAGCGATGGGCTAGCGGGGACCTACGAGCAGTACTTC
CDR3: CASSDGLAGTYEQYF

D: NA
size: many
V: TRBV7-2
J: TRBJ1-1
DNA: TGTGCCAGCAGCTCGTATGGACGGTGGGCTGAAGCTTTCTTT
CDR3: CASSSYGRWAEAFF

D: NA
size: many
V: TRBV11-2
J: TRBJ2-5
DNA: TGTGCCAGCAGCTTCACAGGGTATTGGCAAGAGACCCAGTACTTC
CDR3: CASSFTGYWQETQYF

D: NA
size: many
V: TRBV2
J: TRBJ2-7
DNA: TGTGCCAGCAGTGAGTTACTGGACTACTTCACAACGACCTACGAGCAGTACTTC
CDR3: CASSELLDYFTTTYEQYF

D: NA
size: few
V: TRBV28
J: TRBJ2-5
DNA: TGTGCCAGCAGGACCCCCCTGGGGAGGACTCCCCAGTACTTC
CDR3: CASRTPLGRTPQYF

D: TRBD2
size: NA
V: TRBV7-2
J: TRBJ2-3
DNA: TGTGCCAGCAGCCCCACCGGGGGACTAGCACCAGATACGCAGTATTTT
CDR3: CASSPTGGLAPDTQYF

D: NA
size: NA
V: TRBV30
J: TRBJ2-6
DNA: TGTGCCTGGAGCCGGAGTGGGGCTGGGGCCAACGTCCTGACTTTC
CDR3: CAWSRSGAGANVLTF

D: NA
size: few
V: TRBV20-1
J: TRBJ2-5
DNA: TGCAGTGCCCCGGTGGCAGGGTTAGAGACCCAGTACTTC
CDR3: CSAPVAGLETQYF

D: TRBD1
size: NA
V: TRBV7-9
J: TRBJ2-2
DNA: TGTGCCAGCAGCCCCCCGACAGGGGGTTCGAACACCGGGGAGCTGTTTTTT
CDR3: CASSPPTGGSNTGELFF

D: NA
size: NA
V: TRBV9
J: TRBJ1-5
DNA: TGTGCCAGCAGCCCAAGAGGAGTAGCTAATCAGCCCCAGCATTTT
CDR3: CASSPRGVANQPQHF

D: TRBD1
size: many
V: TRBV2
J: TRBJ2-7
DNA: TGTGCCAGCATGGACAGGGCATTAGTGTACGAGCAGTACTTC
CDR3: CASMDRALVYEQYF

D: NA
size: NA
V: TRBV27
J: TRBJ1-5
DNA: TGTGCCAGCAGTGCCCGGGACCAACTACTTAGCAATCAGCCCCAGCATTTT
CDR3: CASSARDQLLSNQPQHF

D: NA
size: many
V: TRBV28
J: TRBJ1-1
DNA: TGTGCCAGCAGTTTATCCCCCGGGCCGAACACTGAAGCTTTCTTT
CDR3: CASSLSPGPNTEAFF

D: TRBD1
size: NA
V: TRBV7-3
J: TRBJ2-7
DNA: TGTGCCAGCAGCCACCCGACAGGGACCTACGAGCAGTACTTC
CDR3: CASSHPTGTYEQYF

D: NA
size: many
V: TRBV28
J: TRBJ1-1
DNA: TGTGCCAGCAGTTATACAGGGCTGGAAGCTTTCTTT
CDR3: CASSYTGLEAFF

D: TRBD1
size: NA
V: TRBV30
J: TRBJ2-6
DNA: TGTGCCTTCTCGCGCGGGACAGGGGTCTCTGGGGCCAACGTCCTGACTTTC
CDR3: CAFSRGTGVSGANVLTF

D: NA
size: NA
V: TRBV6-1
J: TRBJ1-6
DNA: TGTGCCAGCAGTACCCACAGTACCTATAATTCACCCCTCCACTTT
CDR3: CASSTHSTYNSPLHF

D: NA
size: NA
V: TRBV6-1
J: TRBJ2-2
DNA: TGTGCCAGCAGTGTTACTCTGACCGGGGAGCTGTTTTTT
CDR3: CASSVTLTGELFF

D: TRBD1
size: NA
V: TRBV19
J: TRBJ2-6
DNA: TGTGCCAGTATCCCAGGACAGGGTAAGGGGGCCAACGTCCTGACTTTC
CDR3: CASIPGQGKGANVLTF

D: TRBD2
size: many
V: TRBV11-2
J: TRBJ2-2
DNA: TGTGCCAGCAGCTTAGTTAAGCGGGAATCCGGGGAGCTGTTTTTT
CDR3: CASSLVKRESGELFF

D: TRBD1
size: few
V: TRBV4-1
J: TRBJ1-2
DNA: TGCGCCAGCAGCCTTGGACAGGGGATGTTCTATGGCTACACCTTC
CDR3: CASSLGQGMFYGYTF

D: NA
size: few
V: TRBV28
J: TRBJ1-1
DNA: TGTGCCAGCAGCATCACTGGGGCTGAAGCTTTCTTT
CDR3: CASSITGAEAFF

D: NA
size: many
V: TRBV7-2
J: TRBJ1-2
DNA: TGTGCCAGCAGCTTAAGGCAGGGCTGGGGCTACACCTTC
CDR3: CASSLRQGWGYTF

D: TRBD2
size: many
V: TRBV27
J: TRBJ2-7
DNA: TGTGCCAGCAGTTTACCACGGACTAGTTCTGACGAGCAGTACTTC
CDR3: CASSLPRTSSDEQYF